These T cell receptor beta chains were read from a single sample in a study of prognosis after radiotherapy for stage I lung cancer. TCRdb passed the multiplex PCR reads through MiXCR, listing each CDR3 protein once. This sample has about 12,000 distinct CDR3 sequences, with 45% to 60% found just once. Sequencing was performed on PBMCs, taken before or after stereotactic body radiation therapy (not recorded which). The receptors shown here come from a donor aged 50 or older with non-small cell lung cancer. Both conserved end residues are part of each CDR3. Each record gives: J gene, D gene, V gene, clone size, CDR3 protein, CDR3 DNA. A D gene is named only where the DNA matches it firmly. Not all rows give a size; the values are once, few, many and, for expanded clones, a class.

J gene: TRBJ2-7; D gene: TRBD2; V gene: TRBV9; clone size: .; CDR3 protein: CASSVYAGAAYEQYF; CDR3 DNA: TGTGCCAGCAGCGTATACGCGGGAGCGGCCTACGAGCAGTACTTC
J gene: TRBJ1-3; D gene: .; V gene: TRBV7-6; clone size: many; CDR3 protein: CASSLGGRTGNTIYF; CDR3 DNA: TGTGCCAGCAGCTTAGGAGGCAGGACTGGAAACACCATATATTTT
J gene: TRBJ2-1; D gene: TRBD1; V gene: TRBV11-3; clone size: many; CDR3 protein: CASSSDRDNEQFF; CDR3 DNA: TGTGCCAGCAGCTCGGACAGGGACAATGAGCAGTTCTTC
J gene: TRBJ1-6; D gene: .; V gene: TRBV20-1; clone size: medium-sized; CDR3 protein: CSAIGSPNSPLHF; CDR3 DNA: TGCAGTGCTATAGGGTCACCGAATTCACCCCTCCACTTT
J gene: TRBJ2-3; D gene: .; V gene: TRBV24-1; clone size: medium-sized; CDR3 protein: CATMWGDTQYF; CDR3 DNA: TGTGCCACCATGTGGGGTGATACGCAGTATTTT
J gene: TRBJ1-4; D gene: .; V gene: TRBV7-9; clone size: once; CDR3 protein: CASSSYVASGSNEKLFF; CDR3 DNA: TGTGCCAGCAGCTCCTACGTCGCCAGTGGCTCTAATGAAAAACTGTTTTTT
J gene: TRBJ2-1; D gene: TRBD2; V gene: TRBV20-1; clone size: medium-sized; CDR3 protein: CSARALVDAGGHF; CDR3 DNA: TGCAGTGCTAGAGCCCTAGTTGATGCGGGAGGGCACTTC
J gene: TRBJ1-2; D gene: .; V gene: TRBV28; clone size: once; CDR3 protein: CASYLRGVWGGYTF; CDR3 DNA: TGTGCCAGCTACCTGAGGGGGGTTTGGGGTGGCTACACCTTC
J gene: TRBJ2-7; D gene: TRBD2; V gene: TRBV2; clone size: .; CDR3 protein: CASSGTGTIGVMSSYEQYF; CDR3 DNA: TGTGCCAGCTCCGGGACCGGGACTATCGGGGTTATGAGCTCCTACGAGCAGTACTTC
J gene: TRBJ1-2; D gene: TRBD1; V gene: TRBV2; clone size: many; CDR3 protein: CASSPRDRALTAYGYTF; CDR3 DNA: TGTGCCAGCAGTCCCCGGGACAGGGCCCTTACAGCCTATGGCTACACCTTC
J gene: TRBJ2-5; D gene: TRBD2; V gene: TRBV2; clone size: many; CDR3 protein: CASLLAGYETQYF; CDR3 DNA: TGTGCCAGCCTCCTAGCGGGATATGAGACCCAGTACTTC
J gene: TRBJ2-2; D gene: TRBD1; V gene: TRBV20-1; clone size: .; CDR3 protein: CSARTGGSTGYLFF; CDR3 DNA: TGCAGTGCTAGAACAGGGGGCTCGACCGGGTATCTGTTTTTT
J gene: TRBJ2-7; D gene: .; V gene: TRBV11-2; clone size: few; CDR3 protein: CASSWYRSSYEQYF; CDR3 DNA: TGTGCCAGCAGCTGGTATAGAAGCTCCTACGAGCAGTACTTC
J gene: TRBJ2-7; D gene: TRBD1; V gene: TRBV5-1; clone size: .; CDR3 protein: CASSLAPTGAYEQYF; CDR3 DNA: TGCGCCAGCAGCTTGGCACCTACAGGGGCCTACGAGCAGTACTTC
J gene: TRBJ2-3; D gene: .; V gene: TRBV30; clone size: .; CDR3 protein: CAWSRRGGTQYF; CDR3 DNA: TGTGCCTGGAGTCGGAGGGGGGGTACGCAGTATTTT